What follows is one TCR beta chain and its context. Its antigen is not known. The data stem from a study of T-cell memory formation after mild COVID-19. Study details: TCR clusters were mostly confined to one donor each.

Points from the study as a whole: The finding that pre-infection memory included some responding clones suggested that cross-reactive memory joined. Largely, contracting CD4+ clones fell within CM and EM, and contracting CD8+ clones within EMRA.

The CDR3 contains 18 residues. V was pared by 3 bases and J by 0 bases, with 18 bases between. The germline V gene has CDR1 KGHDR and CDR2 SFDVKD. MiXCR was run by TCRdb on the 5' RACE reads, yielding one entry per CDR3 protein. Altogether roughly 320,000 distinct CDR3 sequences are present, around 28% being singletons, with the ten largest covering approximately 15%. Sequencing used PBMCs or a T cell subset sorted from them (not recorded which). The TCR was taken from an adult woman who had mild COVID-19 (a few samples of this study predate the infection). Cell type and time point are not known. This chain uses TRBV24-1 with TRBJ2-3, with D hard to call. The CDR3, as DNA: TGTGCCACCAGTGATGCCGAGGTTCGCAGCGCTAGCACAGATACGCAGTATTTT. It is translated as CATSDAEVRSASTDTQYF.